This T cell receptor (beta chain) was retrieved from a study of cytomegalovirus exposure and HLA in healthy donors. Study-wide findings and caveats: At a 0.05 false discovery rate, a later analysis found some 17,000 TCR beta sequences to be associated with HLA alleles.

Of note for this clone: Its antigen is still unknown.

CDR1 SGHNT and CDR2 YENEEA come from the germline V gene. This CDR3 region has 16 residues. With V trimmed by 2 bases and J by 4 bases, 4 bases remained unmatched. The PCR was carried out with 60 Vbeta primers and 13 Jbeta primers. The table came from immunoSEQ multiplex PCR; TCRdb's copy has only in-frame clones and leaves some out. The table includes under 200,000 clones, about 85% detected once. The sequenced material came from PBMCs. This chain links TRBV11-3 with TRBJ2-1; 11 nucleotides agree with TRBD2. This sequence was found in a young man in good health and CMV-seropositive. The CDR3 region is CASSLRLAGGYNEQFF. CDR3 DNA sequence: TGTGCCAGCAGCTTACGGCTAGCGGGAGGATACAATGAGCAGTTCTTC.